The 21 T cell receptor beta chains presented below share a single source sample, sequenced in a study of T cell responses to AZD1222 COVID-19 vaccine. TCRdb's copy holds only in-frame clones and misses some; the assay was immunoSEQ multiplex PCR. The data hold some 120,000 clones, with 70% to 90% observed a single time. The input for sequencing was peripheral blood, taken on day 0 of MenACWY control vaccination. Receptors were obtained from an adult in good health.

The CDR3 DNA reads as TGTGCCAGCAGCAAACAGGGCTACGAGCAGTACTTC. Translated, it gives CASSKQGYEQYF. The chain uses TRBV11-2 and TRBJ2-7; D is possibly TRBD1 (6 bases). Trimming shortened V by 5 bases and J by 3 bases, and 8 bases separated the two germline ends. Per germline, CDR1 SGHAT and CDR2 FQNNGV. The CDR3 consists of 12 residues. Full variable domain (rest looked up from reference TRBV11-2 and TRBJ2-7): EAGVAQSPRYKIIEKRQSVAFWCNPISGHATLYWYQQILGQGPKLLIQFQNNGVVDDSQLPKDRFSAERLKGVDSTLKIQPAKLEDSAVYLCASSKQGYEQYFGPGTRLTVT.

V usage is TRBV9 and J usage is TRBJ2-3, with D hard to call. There are 14 residues in the CDR3. Trimming took off 1 base at V and 0 bases at J, with 6 bases between the two ends. Germline assignment: CDR1 SGDLS and CDR2 YYNGEE. The CDR3 loop reads CASSVQLSTDTQYF. The DNA of the CDR3 is TGTGCCAGCAGCGTACAACTTAGCACAGATACGCAGTATTTT.

This clone appeared a single time. This rearrangement joins TRBV6-5 to TRBJ2-1; 9 nucleotides align to TRBD1. This CDR3 region has 14 residues. Germline CDR1 reads MNHEY; CDR2 reads SVGAGI. The trim removed 3 bases at V and 8 bases at J, leaving 5 bases unmatched. CDR3 in DNA: TGTGCCAGCAGTTATCCGGGACAGGGCTATGAGCAGTTCTTC. Translation: CASSYPGQGYEQFF.

The rearrangement joins TRBV10-3 to TRBJ2-1; no reliable D call. The germline V and J ends were trimmed by 6 bases and 7 bases, with 13 bases remaining between them. The germline V gene encodes CDR1 ENHRY and CDR2 SYGVKD. CDR3 length: 13 amino acids. CDR3 nucleotide sequence: TGTGCCATCAGAGGCCCCTCGTCTAATGAGCAGTTCTTC. It translates to CAIRGPSSNEQFF.

The chain has TRBV29-1 and TRBJ2-3, with 7 bases identical to TRBD2. Germline V gene lookup returns CDR1 SQVTM and CDR2 ANQGSEA. V was pared by 7 bases and J by 3 bases, with 10 bases of the junction left unmatched. This CDR3 region has 14 residues. The CDR3 coding sequence is TGCAGCGGGACGGGGGGAGGGTATACAGATACGCAGTATTTT. Its protein product is CSGTGGGYTDTQYF.

As regards this clone: Given the absence of the conserved phenylalanine or tryptophan at the CDR3 end, a read error is likely. The DNA is omitted, as the CDR3 cannot be located on it reliably, and the CDR3 follows TCRdb's listing. The J gene is TRBJ2-7, the V gene TRBV21-1; the table's D gene call, TRBD1, was not cross checked with the DNA. TRBV21-1 is given as a pseudogene. The CDR3 extends over 9 residues, inclusive of both ends. The CDR3 spells CASTNRNPI.

V gene TRBV19 combines with J gene TRBJ2-2; 9 nucleotides align to TRBD1. This CDR3 has 16 amino acids. CDR1 is LNHDA, CDR2 SQIVND, per germline (reference sequence). V was pared by 3 bases and J by 5 bases, with 7 bases of the junction left unmatched. DNA of the CDR3: TGTGCCAGTAGTATTCGGGGACAGGGTAGAACCGGGGAGCTGTTTTTT. It is translated as CASSIRGQGRTGELFF.

J is TRBJ2-5 and V is TRBV18; D perhaps matches TRBD1 (5 bases). Germline V gene lookup returns CDR1 KGHSH and CDR2 LQKENI. The CDR3 is 14 amino acids. V lost 3 bases to trimming and J lost 3 bases, with 11 bases between them. The DNA of the CDR3 is TGTGCCAGCTCACCTCAGGGCAGAGAAGAGACCCAGTACTTC. Its protein is CASSPQGREETQYF.

The chain uses TRBV5-4 and TRBJ2-3; 8 bases align to TRBD1. There are 16 residues in the CDR3. V dropped 5 bases and J dropped 2; count of bases not matched to a gene: 10. CDR1 is SGHNT and CDR2 is YYREEE in the germline V gene (reference sequence). As DNA, the CDR3 is TGTGCCAGCAGTCAGGGACAGGAGCTTTTCACAGATACGCAGTATTTT. Translated, it gives CASSQGQELFTDTQYF.

The chain recombines TRBV15 with TRBJ2-7, with 7 bases lining up with TRBD2. Germline V gene lookup returns CDR1 LNHNV and CDR2 YYDKDF (reference sequence). The CDR3 consists of 14 residues. The V segment lost 1 base and the J segment 2 bases; nucleotides outside the gene matches: 2. The CDR3 region has the DNA TGTGCCACCAGCAGAGGCGGGGGTACCTACGAGCAGTACTTC. Translated, it gives CATSRGGGTYEQYF.

The rearrangement uses TRBV29-1 and TRBJ2-5, with 13 bases that match TRBD2. From germline, CDR1 is SQVTM and CDR2 ANQGSEA. The length of the CDR3 is 16 residues. J was trimmed by 2 bases and V by 4 bases; bases with no gene match: 7. This CDR3 reads CSVGGLAGVRQETQYF. The CDR3 nucleotides read TGCAGCGTTGGCGGACTAGCGGGGGTGAGACAAGAGACCCAGTACTTC.

This chain links TRBV19 with TRBJ2-6, with D perhaps matching TRBD1 (6 bases). V shed 5 bases and J shed 2 bases, with 7 bases lying between them. This CDR3 contains 14 residues. CDR1 is LNHDA, CDR2 SQIVND, per germline (reference sequence). Here the CDR3 DNA reads TGTGCCAGTAGTTGGGGGCCTGGGGCCAACGTCCTGACTTTC. Translated: CASSWGPGANVLTF.

The chain uses TRBV7-2 and TRBJ1-2, with D tentatively TRBD1 (5 bases). The germline V gene encodes CDR1 SGHTA and CDR2 FQGNSA. The V end was cut by 5 bases, the J end by 6 bases, with 25 bases between. There are 17 residues in the CDR3. CDR3 protein: CASSLTGTVNRGDGYTF. In nucleotides, the CDR3 is TGTGCCAGCAGCCTAACCGGGACGGTTAATCGCGGCGATGGCTACACCTTC.

V and J are TRBV2 and TRBJ1-2; D ambiguous. Trimming took 7 bases from V and 2 from J, leaving 8 bases between them. Germline V lookup: CDR1 SNHLY, CDR2 FYNNEI. The CDR3 contains 12 residues. CDR3 nucleotides: TGTGCCAGCAAGTACGGGAACTATGGCTACACCTTC. Protein product: CASKYGNYGYTF.

The chain carries TRBV2 and TRBJ2-7; TRBD1 matches at 11 bases. V was clipped by 5 bases and J by 1 base; unmatched bases: 7. Germline CDR1 and CDR2: SNHLY and FYNNEI. The CDR3 extends over 16 amino acids. As DNA, the CDR3 is TGTGCCAGCAGTTATCGGACAGGGGGCACTTCCTACGAGCAGTACTTC. Amino acids: CASSYRTGGTSYEQYF.

The chain has TRBV4-1 and TRBJ1-2; 8 bases line up with TRBD1. After removal of 0 bases from V and 6 bases from J, the junction contained 3 bases not matched to a gene. Germline V gives CDR1 MGHRA, CDR2 YSYEKL. The CDR3 runs 14 residues. Written as DNA, the CDR3 is TGCGCCAGCAGCCAAGATTTCAGGGGGCATGGCTACACCTTC. Amino acids: CASSQDFRGHGYTF.

This clone has only one observation. The V call is TRBV5-5, the J call TRBJ2-7; TRBD2 agrees at 8 bases. CDR1 SGHKS and CDR2 YYEKEE come from the germline V gene (reference sequence). The V gene end was trimmed by 2 bases and the J gene end by 5 bases; junction bases not matched to a gene: 3. This CDR3 spans 13 amino acids. CDR3 bases: TGTGCCAGCAGCTTCCCAGCGGGGGACGAGCAGTACTTC. This sequence encodes CASSFPAGDEQYF. Based on the CDR3 plus reference TRBV5-5 and TRBJ2-7, the full variable domain is DAGVTQSPTHLIKTRGQQVTLRCSPISGHKSVSWYQQVLGQGPQFIFQYYEKEERGRGNFPDRFSARQFPNYSSELNVNALLLGDSALYLCASSFPAGDEQYFGPGTRLTVT.

As to this clone: Other DNA sequences in this specimen translate into the identical CDR3. V is TRBV7-6 and J is TRBJ2-7; the D call may be TRBD1 or TRBD2 (5 bases each). The germline gives CDR1 SGHVS, CDR2 FNYEAQ. The V end lost 3 bases, the J end lost 3 bases, and 15 bases lay between the germline ends. CDR3 length equals 15 residues. The CDR3 here is CASSFGTGNHYEQYF. CDR3 coding DNA: TGTGCCAGCAGCTTTGGGACGGGCAACCACTACGAGCAGTACTTC.

The V call is TRBV20-1, the J call TRBJ2-2; unclear D gene. CDR1 and CDR2 (germline): DFQATT, SNEGSKA (reference sequence). The ends were cut back, 3 bases at V and 6 bases at J, with 14 bases in the middle. The CDR3 totals 14 residues. DNA of the CDR3: TGCAGTGCTAGTGACCCCAGCTCATCCGGGGAGCTGTTTTTT. It translates to CSASDPSSSGELFF.

DNA of the CDR3: TGTGCCAGCTCACTTCAGCAGTATTCAACTAATGAAAAACTGTTTTTT. Amino acids: CASSLQQYSTNEKLFF. The V call is TRBV18, the J call TRBJ1-4; D gene ambiguous. V was cut by 4 bases and J by 0 bases, with 12 bases left in between. The CDR3 is 16 residues long. Germline assignment: CDR1 KGHSH and CDR2 LQKENI.

V is TRBV6-5 and J is TRBJ1-5, with 7 bases matching TRBD1. V lost 6 bases, J lost 0 bases, and 5 bases stayed unmatched. Germline values: CDR1 MNHEY, CDR2 SVGAGI. CDR3 length: 15 residues. The CDR3 DNA reads as TGTGCCAGCAGCGGGGACAGAGGTAGCAATCAGCCCCAGCATTTT. Encoded protein: CASSGDRGSNQPQHF.